The sequence of this T cell receptor (beta chain) was determined in a study of blood T cell repertoires in COVID-19. Recruited during active infection, patients (from Seattle) were subsequently followed longitudinally. Germline V gene lookup returns CDR1 MNHEY and CDR2 SMNVEV (reference sequence). V was cut by 4 bases and J by 6 bases, with 12 bases left in between. CDR3 size: 13 residues. How the authors handled the data: Estimated nucleated cell counts came from reference gene primer amplification. Only in-frame clones appear in the TCRdb table, and some are missing; sequencing was by immunoSEQ multiplex PCR. That table furnishes V, J and clone size, whereas the DNA furnished D and trimming. The repertoire holds some 90,000 clones, with 89% as singletons.

The receptor was isolated from a man aged 45-65 years with COVID-19, enrolled during active disease. The rearrangement links TRBV27 to TRBJ1-1; no clear D gene. The sequenced sample consisted of peripheral blood. DNA for the CDR3: TGTGCCAGCAGTTCAATGCGGGCACCTGAAGCTTTCTTT. Encoded protein: CASSSMRAPEAFF.